This T cell receptor (beta chain) was profiled in a study of cytomegalovirus exposure and HLA in healthy donors. Study-wide findings and caveats: The study designated around 150 TCR beta chains cytomegalovirus-associated. According to a later analysis, TCR clusters from the first cohort tended to co-occur in the 120 or so validation repertoires. The classifier, whose performance was assessed in both the original and validation cohorts, reportedly diagnosed cytomegalovirus status with high specificity and sensitivity. Specificity of a few CMV-associated chains for CMV antigens was verified in vitro.

Sequencing used immunoSEQ multiplex PCR; TCRdb keeps in-frame clones, though not all of them. The sample lists roughly 120,000 clones, roughly 93% seen once, with under 1.5% in the top ten. Regarding this clone: The antigen is not known.

There are 15 residues in the CDR3. The trim removed 6 bases at V and 8 bases at J, leaving 9 bases unmatched. CDR1 and CDR2 (germline): LNHNV, YYDKDF (reference sequence). The sequence was collected from a woman aged 18-35 years in good health and CMV-seronegative. The sequencing sample was made of PBMCs. The chain has TRBV15 and TRBJ1-4, with 10 bases identical to TRBD1. In DNA form, the CDR3 reads TGTGCCACCAGGAAGACAGGGGGCGCGAGGGAAAAACTGTTTTTT. This codes for CATRKTGGAREKLFF. Drawing the rest from reference TRBV15 and TRBJ1-4, the complete variable domain is DAMVIQNPRYQVTQFGKPVTLSCSQTLNHNVMYWYQQKSSQAPKLLFHYYDKDFNNEADTPDNFQSRRPNTSFCFLDIRSPGLGDTAMYLCATRKTGGAREKLFFGSGTQLSVL.